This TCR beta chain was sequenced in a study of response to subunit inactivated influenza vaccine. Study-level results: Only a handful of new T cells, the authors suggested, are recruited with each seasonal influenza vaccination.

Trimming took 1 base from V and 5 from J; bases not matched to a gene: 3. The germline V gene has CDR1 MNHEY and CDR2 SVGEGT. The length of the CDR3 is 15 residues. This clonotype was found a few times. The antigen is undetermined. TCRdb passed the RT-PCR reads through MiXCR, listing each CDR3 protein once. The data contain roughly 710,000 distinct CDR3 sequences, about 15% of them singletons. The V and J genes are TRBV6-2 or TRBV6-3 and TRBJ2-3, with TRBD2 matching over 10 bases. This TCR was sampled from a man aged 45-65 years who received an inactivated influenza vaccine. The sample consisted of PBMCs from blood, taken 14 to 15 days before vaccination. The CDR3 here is CASSYFGLAVDTQYF. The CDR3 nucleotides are TGTGCCAGCAGTTACTTCGGACTAGCGGTAGATACGCAGTATTTT.